The present TCR beta chain was sequenced within a study of Ad26.COV2.S vaccination and SARS-CoV-2 variants. Study-wide context: Intramuscularly, Ad26.COV2.S was given either once or twice, 56 days apart. Study-level findings and limits: Substantial breadth in spike-specific CD8+ and CD4+ T cell responses was reportedly seen after vaccination. TCR breadth and depth analyses may have underestimated total T cell responses.

Repertoires were generated with immunoSEQ multiplex PCR, while TCRdb's copy carries only in-frame clones and drops some. The table records 250,000 or so clones, roughly 89% of them present only once. CDR1 is SEHNR, CDR2 FQNEAQ, per germline (reference sequence). This CDR3 comprises 15 residues. V was pared by 5 bases and J by 5 bases, with 17 bases between. In regard to this clone: Its specificity is not known.

The treatment here: some 19 received Ad26.COV2.S at low or high dose, single or two shots; five or six received placebo; per-sample allocation not given. Samples came from day 63 after the first vaccine or placebo injection. The sequences come from peripheral blood, collected in a trial of Ad26.COV2.S vaccine versus placebo. V usage is TRBV7-9 and J usage is TRBJ2-3, with D tentatively TRBD1 (6 bases). This TCR came from a person between 18 and 65 years old who received the Ad26.COV2.S COVID-19 vaccine or a placebo. The CDR3 nucleotides read TGTGCCAGCAGCCCCCCGAGGACAGAGGAAGATACGCAGTATTTT. Translation gives CASSPPRTEEDTQYF.